The present T cell receptor (beta chain) was sequenced within a study of blood T cell repertoires in COVID-19. Study information: Whether acute or convalescent, the COVID-19 samples came from the United States, Italy and Spain. From T cells, B-cell-depleted T cells, or PBMCs came the material, which was cDNA or gDNA.

In the authors' methods: Estimated nucleated cell counts came from reference gene primer amplification. Assay used: immunoSEQ multiplex PCR; TCRdb lists only in-frame clones, some missing. V and J calls and clone size follow that table, whereas D and trimming were derived from the DNA. The top ten hold 9% to 9.5% of the sample, which has roughly 300,000 clones, 88% seen once. V was trimmed by 0 bases and J by 3 bases, leaving 11 bases between them. The CDR3 contains 15 residues. Per germline, CDR1 SNHLY and CDR2 FYNNEI. Sequenced material: peripheral blood. The sequence came from a man aged 18 to 35 with active or convalescent COVID-19. The chain combines TRBV2 with TRBJ1-2, with D possibly TRBD1 on 5 matching bases. The CDR3 reads CASSEARDGYYGYTF. CDR3 DNA: TGTGCCAGCAGTGAAGCGCGGGACGGATACTATGGCTACACCTTC.